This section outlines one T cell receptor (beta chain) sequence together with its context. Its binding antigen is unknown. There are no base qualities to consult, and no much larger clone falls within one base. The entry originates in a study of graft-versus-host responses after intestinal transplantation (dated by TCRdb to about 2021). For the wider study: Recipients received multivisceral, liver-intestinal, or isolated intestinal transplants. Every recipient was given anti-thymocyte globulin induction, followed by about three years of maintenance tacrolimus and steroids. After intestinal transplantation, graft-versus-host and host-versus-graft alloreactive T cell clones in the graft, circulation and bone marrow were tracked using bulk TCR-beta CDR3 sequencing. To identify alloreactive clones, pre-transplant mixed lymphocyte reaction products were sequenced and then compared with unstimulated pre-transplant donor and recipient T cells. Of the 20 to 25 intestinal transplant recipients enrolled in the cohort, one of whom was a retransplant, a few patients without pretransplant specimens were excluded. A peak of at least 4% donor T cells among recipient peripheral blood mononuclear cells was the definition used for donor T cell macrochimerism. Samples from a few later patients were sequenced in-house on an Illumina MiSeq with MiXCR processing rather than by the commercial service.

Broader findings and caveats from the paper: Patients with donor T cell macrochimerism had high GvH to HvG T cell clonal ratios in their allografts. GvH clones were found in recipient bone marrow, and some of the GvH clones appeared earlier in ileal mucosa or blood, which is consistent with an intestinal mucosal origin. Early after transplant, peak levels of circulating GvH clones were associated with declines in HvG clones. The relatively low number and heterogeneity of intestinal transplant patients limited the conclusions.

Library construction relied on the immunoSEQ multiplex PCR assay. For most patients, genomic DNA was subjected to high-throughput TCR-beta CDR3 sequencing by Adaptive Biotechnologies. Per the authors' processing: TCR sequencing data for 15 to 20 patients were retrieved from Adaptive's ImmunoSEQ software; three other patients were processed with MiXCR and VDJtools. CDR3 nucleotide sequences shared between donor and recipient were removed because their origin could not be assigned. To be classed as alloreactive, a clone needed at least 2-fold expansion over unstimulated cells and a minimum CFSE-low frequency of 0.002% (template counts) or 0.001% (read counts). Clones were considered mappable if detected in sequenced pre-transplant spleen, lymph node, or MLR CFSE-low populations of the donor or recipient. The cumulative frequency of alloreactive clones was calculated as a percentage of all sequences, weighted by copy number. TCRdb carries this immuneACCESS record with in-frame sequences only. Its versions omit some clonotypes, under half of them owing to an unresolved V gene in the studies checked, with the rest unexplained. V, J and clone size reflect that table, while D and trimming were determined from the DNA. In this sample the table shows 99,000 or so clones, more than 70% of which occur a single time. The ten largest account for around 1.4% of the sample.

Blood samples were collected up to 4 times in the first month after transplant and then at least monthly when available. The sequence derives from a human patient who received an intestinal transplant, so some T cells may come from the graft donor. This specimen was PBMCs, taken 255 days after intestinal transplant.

CDR3 loop: CASSLESSNRALVNTEAFF. DNA sequence: TGCGCCAGCAGCTTGGAAAGTTCCAACAGGGCCCTCGTGAACACTGAAGCTTTCTTT. This receptor chain uses TRBV5-1 and TRBJ1-1, and possibly TRBD1, on 6 matching bases. A distance of 21 bases separates the germline ends of V and J, which lose 0 bases and 0 bases respectively. The CDR3 measures 19 amino acids from cysteine to phenylalanine. CDR3 DNA is the only sequence kept; it has 57 bases, read in frame from the first base. For CDR1 and CDR2, the germline V gene lists SGHRS and YFSETQ. The entire variable domain, with the stretches around the CDR3 drawn from the reference TRBV5-1 and TRBJ1-1 proteins, is KAGVTQTPRYLIKTRGQQVTLSCSPISGHRSVSWYQQTPGQGLQFLFEYFSETQRNKGNFPGRFSGRQFSNSRSEMNVSTLELGDSALYLCASSLESSNRALVNTEAFFGQGTRLTVV.